This T cell receptor beta chain was captured by sequencing in a study of beta chain features in type 1 diabetes. Study-wide results and limits: For Type 1 diabetes patients, all four CD4+ subsets carried TCRB CDR3s that were moderately but significantly shorter. Naive, central memory and Treg TCRB repertoires appeared more alike in patients than in healthy donors.

The sequenced template was cDNA made from the entire isolated RNA. Profiling relied on immunoSEQ multiplex PCR, and the TCRdb table lists in-frame clones only, not all of them. The table shows 25,000 to 30,000 clones, with 45% to 65% occurring only once. Germline V gene lookup returns CDR1 LNHDA and CDR2 SQIVND (reference sequence). The CDR3 extends over 19 amino acids. With 5 bases clipped from V and 2 bases from J, the junction kept 17 bases outside the gene matches. As concerns this clone: What it recognizes is unknown.

The specimen was Tregs from blood. The source of this sequence is a woman under 30 with type 1 diabetes. V usage is TRBV19 and J usage is TRBJ2-1; 8 bases line up with TRBD2. The CDR3 region has the DNA TGTGCCAGTAGTCACCGAAGCGGGAGTTCGGCTGGGCCCTACAATGAGCAGTTCTTC. This sequence encodes CASSHRSGSSAGPYNEQFF.